The clone carrying this T cell receptor beta chain was seen only a few times. Its antigen is unidentified. V lost 5 bases and J lost 2; bases outside the gene matches: 9. CDR1 is PRHDT, CDR2 FYEKMQ, per germline (reference sequence). The CDR3 spans 17 residues. Deep-level settings were used for running the assay. Data came from immunoSEQ multiplex PCR; TCRdb stores just in-frame clones and leaves some out. The table includes about 480,000 clones, nearly 80% detected once. Only Caucasian adults living in Nashville, Tennessee made up the donor group. This sample is part of a study of shared clonotypes between healthy human individuals. General observations from the study: Clonotype sharing among the donors was expected to vary with sequencing depth.

The source material was PBMCs. The chain couples TRBV13 to TRBJ2-2; TRBD2 matches 9 bases. The receptor comes from a woman aged 40 to 49 in good health. Some clones in this sample may be carry-over from other donors' samples. In DNA, the CDR3 is TGTGCCAGCAGCACAGCCCGACTAGCGGTTAACACCGGGGAGCTGTTTTTT. It specifies CASSTARLAVNTGELFF.